Presented here are 4 T cell receptor beta chains from one specimen sequenced in a study of T cells after posttransplantation cyclophosphamide. Produced via immunoSEQ multiplex PCR; TCRdb's table is partial and in-frame only. The sample yields tens of thousands of clones, roughly nine tenths seen once. Sequenced sample: PBMCs. These receptors were obtained from a woman aged 45-60 years in good health and a related stem cell transplant donor.

The chain uses TRBV14 and TRBJ2-7; D may be TRBD2 (6 bases). This CDR3 spans 18 amino acids. Trimming removed 0 bases from V and 3 bases from J, with 21 bases in between. Per the germline V gene, CDR1 is SGHDN and CDR2 is FVKESK. CDR3 sequence: CASSQDRPLLAPDYEQYF. The CDR3 DNA reads as TGTGCCAGCAGCCAAGATCGGCCCCTTCTAGCGCCGGACTACGAGCAGTACTTC. The whole variable domain, filled in from reference TRBV14 and TRBJ2-7, reads EAGVTQFPSHSVIEKGQTVTLRCDPISGHDNLYWYRRVMGKEIKFLLHFVKESKQDESGMPNNRFLAERTGGTYSTLKVQPAELEDSGVYFCASSQDRPLLAPDYEQYFGPGTRLTVT.

In its sample, this clone was seen once. The chain combines TRBV9 with TRBJ2-1; 11 bases line up with TRBD2. This CDR3 is 14 amino acids long. Germline V gene sequence: CDR1 SGDLS, CDR2 YYNGEE. J gave up 7 bases and V 1 base, and 1 base lay outside the gene matches. The CDR3 spells CASSVPSGGNEQFF. The CDR3 DNA reads as TGTGCCAGCAGCGTACCTAGCGGGGGGAATGAGCAGTTCTTC.

The genes are TRBV4-2 and TRBJ2-2; 14 positions match TRBD2. J was trimmed by 4 bases and V by 3 bases; bases with no gene match: 7. Germline V gene lookup returns CDR1 LGHNA and CDR2 YNFKEQ. CDR3 length: 18 residues. The CDR3 coding sequence is TGTGCCAGCAGCCATGGGACTAGCGGGAGAGGTTTCACCGGGGAGCTGTTTTTT. This translates into CASSHGTSGRGFTGELFF.

This clone appeared a single time. V gene TRBV19 combines with J gene TRBJ2-7, with 7 bases lining up with TRBD2. Trimming at V came to 7 bases and at J to 6 bases, leaving 12 bases not matched to a gene. There are 14 residues in the CDR3. CDR1 and CDR2 from the germline V gene are LNHDA and SQIVND (reference sequence). CDR3 loop: CASTGGRLSGEQYF. In nucleotides, the CDR3 is TGTGCCAGTACGGGGGGTCGTCTCTCGGGCGAGCAGTACTTC.